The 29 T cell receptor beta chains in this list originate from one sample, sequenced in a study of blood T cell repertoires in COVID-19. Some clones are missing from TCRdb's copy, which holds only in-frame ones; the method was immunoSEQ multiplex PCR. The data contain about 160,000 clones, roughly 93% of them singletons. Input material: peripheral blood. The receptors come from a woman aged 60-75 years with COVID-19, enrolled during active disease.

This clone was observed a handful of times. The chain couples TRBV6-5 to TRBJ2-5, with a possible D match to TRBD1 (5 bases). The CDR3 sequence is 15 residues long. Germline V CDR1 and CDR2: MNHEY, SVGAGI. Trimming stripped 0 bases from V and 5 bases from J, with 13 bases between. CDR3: CASSYSGLNGETQYF. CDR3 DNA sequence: TGTGCCAGCAGTTACTCGGGGCTAAATGGGGAGACCCAGTACTTC.

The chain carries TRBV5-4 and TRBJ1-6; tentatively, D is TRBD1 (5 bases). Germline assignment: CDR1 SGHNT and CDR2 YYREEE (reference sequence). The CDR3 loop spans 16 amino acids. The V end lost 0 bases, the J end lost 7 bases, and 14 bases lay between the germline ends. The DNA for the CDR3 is TGTGCCAGCAGCTTGGGGAGCAGGGCGCTGAATTCACCCCTCCACTTT. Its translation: CASSLGSRALNSPLHF. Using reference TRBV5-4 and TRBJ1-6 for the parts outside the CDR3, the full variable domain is ETGVTQSPTHLIKTRGQQVTLRCSSQSGHNTVSWYQQALGQGPQFIFQYYREEENGRGNFPPRFSGLQFPNYSSELNVNALELDDSALYLCASSLGSRALNSPLHFGNGTRLTVT.

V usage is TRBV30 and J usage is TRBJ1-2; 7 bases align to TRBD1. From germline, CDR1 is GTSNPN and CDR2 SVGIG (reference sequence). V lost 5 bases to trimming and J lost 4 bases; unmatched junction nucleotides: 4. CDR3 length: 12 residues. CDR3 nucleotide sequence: TGTGCCTGGGGGCGGACAGGCTATGGCTACACCTTC. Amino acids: CAWGRTGYGYTF.

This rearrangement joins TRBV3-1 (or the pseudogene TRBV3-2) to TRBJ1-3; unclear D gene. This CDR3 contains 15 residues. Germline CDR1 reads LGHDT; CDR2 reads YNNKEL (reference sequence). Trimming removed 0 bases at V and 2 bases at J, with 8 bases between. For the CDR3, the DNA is TGTGCCAGCAGCCAAGATGCCGGTGCTGGAAACACCATATATTTT. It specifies CASSQDAGAGNTIYF.

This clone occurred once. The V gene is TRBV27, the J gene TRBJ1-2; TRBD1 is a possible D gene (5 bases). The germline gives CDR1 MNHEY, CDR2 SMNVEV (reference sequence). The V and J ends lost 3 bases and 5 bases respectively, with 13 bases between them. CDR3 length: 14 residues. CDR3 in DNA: TGTGCCAGCAGTTTGGGAAAGGGGAGGTATGGCTACACCTTC. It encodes CASSLGKGRYGYTF.

The CDR3 is CASSLGGTAEAFF. Here the CDR3 DNA reads TGTGCCAGCAGCTTGGGAGGGACAGCTGAAGCTTTCTTT. The genes are TRBV5-4 and TRBJ1-1, with 7 bases identical to TRBD1. CDR1 SGHNT and CDR2 YYREEE come from the germline V gene (reference sequence). V dropped 0 bases and J dropped 6; count of bases not matched to a gene: 2. CDR3 length: 13 amino acids.

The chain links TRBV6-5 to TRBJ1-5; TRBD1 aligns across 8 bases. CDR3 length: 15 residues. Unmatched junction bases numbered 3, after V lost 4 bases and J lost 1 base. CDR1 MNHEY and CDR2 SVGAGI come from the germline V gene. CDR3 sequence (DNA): TGTGCCAGCAGTTTGAACAGGGGGAGCAATCAGCCCCAGCATTTT. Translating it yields CASSLNRGSNQPQHF.

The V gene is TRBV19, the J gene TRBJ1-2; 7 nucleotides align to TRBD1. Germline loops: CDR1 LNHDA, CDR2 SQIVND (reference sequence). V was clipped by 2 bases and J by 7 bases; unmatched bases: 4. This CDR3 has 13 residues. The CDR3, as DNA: TGTGCCAGTAGTATAACGGCAGGGGGTGGCTACACCTTC. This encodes CASSITAGGGYTF. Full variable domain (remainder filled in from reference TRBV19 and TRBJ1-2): DGGITQSPKYLFRKEGQNVTLSCEQNLNHDAMYWYRQDPGQGLRLIYYSQIVNDFQKGDIAEGYSVSREKKESFPLTVTSAQKNPTAFYLCASSITAGGGYTFGSGTRLTVV.

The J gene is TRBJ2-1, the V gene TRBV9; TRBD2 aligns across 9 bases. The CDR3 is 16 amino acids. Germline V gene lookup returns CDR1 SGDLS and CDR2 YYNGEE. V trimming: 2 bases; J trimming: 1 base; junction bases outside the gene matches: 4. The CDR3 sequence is CASSVLAGSSYNEQFF. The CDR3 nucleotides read TGTGCCAGCAGCGTTCTAGCGGGGAGTTCCTACAATGAGCAGTTCTTC.

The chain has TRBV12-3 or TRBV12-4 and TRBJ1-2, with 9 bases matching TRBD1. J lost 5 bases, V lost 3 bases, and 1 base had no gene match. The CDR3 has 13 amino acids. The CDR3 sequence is CASSLTGGYGYTF. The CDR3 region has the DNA TGTGCCAGCAGTTTGACAGGGGGTTATGGCTACACCTTC.

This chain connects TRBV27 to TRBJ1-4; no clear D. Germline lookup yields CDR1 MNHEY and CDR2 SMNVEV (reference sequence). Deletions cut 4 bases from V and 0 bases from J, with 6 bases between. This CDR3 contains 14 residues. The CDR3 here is CASSWRATNEKLFF. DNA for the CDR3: TGTGCCAGCAGTTGGAGAGCAACTAATGAAAAACTGTTTTTT.

CDR3 DNA: TGCAGTGCTAGAGGGGAGACTGAAGCTTTCTTT. This sequence encodes CSARGETEAFF. The chain carries TRBV20-1 and TRBJ1-1; D unresolved. With 1 base removed from V and 5 bases from J, the gap between germline ends came to 5 bases. This CDR3 contains 11 residues. The germline gives CDR1 DFQATT, CDR2 SNEGSKA (reference sequence).

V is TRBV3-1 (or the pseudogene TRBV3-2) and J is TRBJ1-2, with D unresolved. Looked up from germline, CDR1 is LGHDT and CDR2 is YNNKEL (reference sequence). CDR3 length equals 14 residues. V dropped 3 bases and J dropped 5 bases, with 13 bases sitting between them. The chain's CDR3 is CASSHPPERYGYTF. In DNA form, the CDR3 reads TGTGCCAGCAGCCATCCCCCTGAGCGTTATGGCTACACCTTC.

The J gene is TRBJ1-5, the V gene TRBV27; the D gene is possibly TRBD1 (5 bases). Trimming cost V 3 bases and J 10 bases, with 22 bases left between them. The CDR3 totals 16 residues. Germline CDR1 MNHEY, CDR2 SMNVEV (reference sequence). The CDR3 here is CASSLKPAGPSGPQHF. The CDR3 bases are TGTGCCAGCAGTTTGAAACCAGCAGGGCCGTCGGGCCCCCAGCATTTT.

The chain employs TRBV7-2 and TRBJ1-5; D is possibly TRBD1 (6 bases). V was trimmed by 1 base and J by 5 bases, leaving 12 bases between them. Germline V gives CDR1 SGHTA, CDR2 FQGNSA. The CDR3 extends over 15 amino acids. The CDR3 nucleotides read TGTGCCAGCAGCTTAGGGGGACAAGTTCATCAGCCCCAGCATTTT. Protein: CASSLGGQVHQPQHF.

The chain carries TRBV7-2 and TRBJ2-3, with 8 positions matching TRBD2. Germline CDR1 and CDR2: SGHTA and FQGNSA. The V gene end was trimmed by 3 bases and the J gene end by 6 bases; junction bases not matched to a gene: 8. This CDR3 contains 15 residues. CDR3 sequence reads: CASSFDGGAGDTQYF. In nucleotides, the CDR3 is TGTGCCAGCAGCTTTGACGGGGGGGCCGGGGATACGCAGTATTTT.

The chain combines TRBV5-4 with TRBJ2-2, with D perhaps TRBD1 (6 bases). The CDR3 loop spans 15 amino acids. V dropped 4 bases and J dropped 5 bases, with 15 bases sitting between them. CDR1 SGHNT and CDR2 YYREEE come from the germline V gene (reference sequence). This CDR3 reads CASSADSYRTGELFF. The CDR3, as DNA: TGTGCCAGCAGCGCGGACAGCTACCGTACCGGGGAGCTGTTTTTT. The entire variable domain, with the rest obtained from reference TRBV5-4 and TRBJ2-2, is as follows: ETGVTQSPTHLIKTRGQQVTLRCSSQSGHNTVSWYQQALGQGPQFIFQYYREEENGRGNFPPRFSGLQFPNYSSELNVNALELDDSALYLCASSADSYRTGELFFGEGSRLTVL.

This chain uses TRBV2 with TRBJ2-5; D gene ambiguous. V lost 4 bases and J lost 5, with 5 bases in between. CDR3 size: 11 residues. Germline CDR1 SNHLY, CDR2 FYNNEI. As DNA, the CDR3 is TGTGCCAGCAGTGTCCAGGAGACCCAGTACTTC. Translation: CASSVQETQYF.

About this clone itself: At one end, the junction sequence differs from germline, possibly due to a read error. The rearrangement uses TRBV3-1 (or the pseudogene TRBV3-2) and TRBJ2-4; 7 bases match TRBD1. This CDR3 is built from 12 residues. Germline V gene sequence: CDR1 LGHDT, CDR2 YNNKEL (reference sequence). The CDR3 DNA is TGTGCCAGCAGCCATACCACAGGGGTCATCTTCTTC. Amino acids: CASSHTTGVIFF.

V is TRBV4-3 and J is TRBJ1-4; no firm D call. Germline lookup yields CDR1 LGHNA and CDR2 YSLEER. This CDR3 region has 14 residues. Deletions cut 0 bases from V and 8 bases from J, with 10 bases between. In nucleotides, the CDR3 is TGCGCCAGCAGCCAAGAGCCGGGGTTGGAAAAACTGTTTTTT. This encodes CASSQEPGLEKLFF.

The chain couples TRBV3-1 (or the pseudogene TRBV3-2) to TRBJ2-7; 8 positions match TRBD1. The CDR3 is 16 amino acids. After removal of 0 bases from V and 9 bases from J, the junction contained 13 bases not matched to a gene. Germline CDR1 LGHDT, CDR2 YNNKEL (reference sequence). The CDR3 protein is CASSQDLVTGAAGQYF. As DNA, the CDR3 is TGTGCCAGCAGCCAAGATCTCGTGACAGGGGCTGCTGGGCAGTACTTC.

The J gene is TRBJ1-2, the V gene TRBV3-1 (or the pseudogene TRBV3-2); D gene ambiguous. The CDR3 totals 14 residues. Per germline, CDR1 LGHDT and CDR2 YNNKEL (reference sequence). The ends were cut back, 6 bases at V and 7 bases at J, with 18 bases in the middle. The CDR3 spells CASSKTEISRGYTF. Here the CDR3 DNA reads TGTGCCAGCAGTAAGACTGAGATAAGTCGTGGCTACACCTTC.

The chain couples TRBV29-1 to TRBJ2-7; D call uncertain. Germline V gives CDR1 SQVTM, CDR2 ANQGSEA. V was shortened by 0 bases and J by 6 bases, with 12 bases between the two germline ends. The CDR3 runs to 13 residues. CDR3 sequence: CSVEDSPYTEQYF. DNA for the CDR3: TGCAGCGTTGAAGACAGTCCATATACCGAGCAGTACTTC.

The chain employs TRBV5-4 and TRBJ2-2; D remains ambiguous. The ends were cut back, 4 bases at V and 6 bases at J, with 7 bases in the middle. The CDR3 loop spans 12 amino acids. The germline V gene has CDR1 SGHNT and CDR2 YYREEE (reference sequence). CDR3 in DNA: TGTGCCAGCAGCCCGGTCCCCGGGGAGCTGTTTTTT. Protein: CASSPVPGELFF. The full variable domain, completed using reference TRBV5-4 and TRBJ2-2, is ETGVTQSPTHLIKTRGQQVTLRCSSQSGHNTVSWYQQALGQGPQFIFQYYREEENGRGNFPPRFSGLQFPNYSSELNVNALELDDSALYLCASSPVPGELFFGEGSRLTVL.

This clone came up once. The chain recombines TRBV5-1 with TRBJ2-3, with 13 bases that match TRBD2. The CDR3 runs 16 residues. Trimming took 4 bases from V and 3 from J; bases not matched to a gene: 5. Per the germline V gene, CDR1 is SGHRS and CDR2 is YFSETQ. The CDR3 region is CASSPGLAGETDTQYF. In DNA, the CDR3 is TGCGCCAGCAGCCCCGGACTAGCGGGGGAAACAGATACGCAGTATTTT.

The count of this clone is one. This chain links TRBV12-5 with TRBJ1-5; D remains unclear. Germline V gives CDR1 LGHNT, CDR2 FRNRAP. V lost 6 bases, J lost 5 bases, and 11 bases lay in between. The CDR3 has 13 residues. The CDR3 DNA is TGTGCTAGTGGCCGAGACGGGGATCAGCCCCAGCATTTT. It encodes CASGRDGDQPQHF.

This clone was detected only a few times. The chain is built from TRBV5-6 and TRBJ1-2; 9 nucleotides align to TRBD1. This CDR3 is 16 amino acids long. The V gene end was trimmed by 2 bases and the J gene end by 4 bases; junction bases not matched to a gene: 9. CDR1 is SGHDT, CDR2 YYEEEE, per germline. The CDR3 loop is CASSLPRTGVGYGYTF. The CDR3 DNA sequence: TGTGCCAGCAGCTTACCGAGGACAGGGGTCGGCTATGGCTACACCTTC.

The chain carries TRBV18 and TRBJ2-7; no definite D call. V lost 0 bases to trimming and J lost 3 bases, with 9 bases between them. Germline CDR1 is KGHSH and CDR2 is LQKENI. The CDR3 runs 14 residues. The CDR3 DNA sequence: TGTGCCAGCTCACCACCGAACAGCAACTACGAGCAGTACTTC. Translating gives CASSPPNSNYEQYF.

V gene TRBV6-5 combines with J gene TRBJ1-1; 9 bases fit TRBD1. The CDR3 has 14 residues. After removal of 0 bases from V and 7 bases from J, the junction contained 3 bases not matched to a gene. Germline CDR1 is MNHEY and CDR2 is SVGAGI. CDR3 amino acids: CASSYSGTGSEAFF. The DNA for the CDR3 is TGTGCCAGCAGTTACTCTGGGACAGGGAGTGAAGCTTTCTTT.